One sample yielded the 5 T cell receptor beta chains listed below, sequenced in a study of blood T cell repertoires in COVID-19 (TCRdb year 2020). Receptor amplification or capture employed the immunoSEQ multiplex PCR assay. The immuneACCESS repertoire file appears here via TCRdb, limited to in-frame rearrangements. These files lack a portion of the clones; in checked studies, under half of the deficit traces to unresolved V genes, and the cause of the others is not known. The sample has about 220,000 clones on record, 82% of them singletons. Approximately 3.1% of the sample goes to the ten largest clones. The specimen was PBMCs or T cells enriched from blood (not recorded which). The receptor source for this set is a woman in her sixties who had recovered from COVID-19.

This chain connects TRBV12-5 to TRBJ1-5; D might be TRBD1 (6 bases). CDR1 LGHNT and CDR2 FRNRAP come from the germline V gene. V gave up 0 bases and J gave up 7 bases, with 10 bases separating them. This CDR3 contains 14 residues. The CDR3 DNA reads TGTGCTAGTGGTTTGGTAACAGGGCCCCAGCCCCAGCATTTT. Protein sequence: CASGLVTGPQPQHF.

The chain combines TRBV24-1 with TRBJ2-2; 12 bases map to TRBD1. V lost 4 bases to trimming and J lost 4 bases; unmatched junction nucleotides: 6. CDR1 and CDR2 from the germline V gene are KGHDR and SFDVKD. This CDR3 contains 17 residues. CDR3 sequence (DNA): TGTGCCACCAGTGAGAGGGGACAGGGGGCCGGCACCGGGGAGCTGTTTTTT. Its protein is CATSERGQGAGTGELFF.

The chain's CDR3 is CSVDGPSGFNTEAFF. For the CDR3, the DNA is TGCAGCGTTGATGGGCCTTCGGGGTTCAACACTGAAGCTTTCTTT. V is TRBV29-1 and J is TRBJ1-1; no definite D call. The CDR3 consists of 15 residues. V lost 3 bases and J 2 bases, leaving 16 bases between the germline ends. From germline, CDR1 is SQVTM and CDR2 ANQGSEA.

This clone was counted a single time. The chain carries TRBV7-9 and TRBJ2-1, with 16 bases that match TRBD2. V lost 5 bases, J lost 10 bases, and 11 bases stayed unmatched. This CDR3 contains 17 residues. The germline gives CDR1 SEHNR, CDR2 FQNEAQ (reference sequence). CDR3 in amino acids: CASSHLGLAGGQGEQFF. The CDR3 DNA reads as TGTGCCAGCAGCCACCTGGGACTAGCGGGAGGGCAGGGAGAGCAGTTCTTC.

The V gene is TRBV11-2, the J gene TRBJ1-6; D gene ambiguous. V was shortened by 0 bases and J by 12 bases, with 9 bases between the two germline ends. Germline CDR1 is SGHAT and CDR2 is FQNNGV. The CDR3 is 13 residues long. The CDR3 DNA reads as TGTGCCAGCAGCTTAGAAACTCTTGTACCCCTCCACTTT. Protein: CASSLETLVPLHF.